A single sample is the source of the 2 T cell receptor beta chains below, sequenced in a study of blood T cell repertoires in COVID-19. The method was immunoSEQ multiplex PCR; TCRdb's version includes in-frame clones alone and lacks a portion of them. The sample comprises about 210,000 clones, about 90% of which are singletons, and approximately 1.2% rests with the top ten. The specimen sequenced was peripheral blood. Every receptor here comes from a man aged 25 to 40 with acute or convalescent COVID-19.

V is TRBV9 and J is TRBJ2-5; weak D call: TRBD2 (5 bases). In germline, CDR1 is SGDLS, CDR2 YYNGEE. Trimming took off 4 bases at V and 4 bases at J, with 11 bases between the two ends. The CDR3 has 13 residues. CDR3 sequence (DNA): TGTGCCAGCAGCCCGGGGAAGTTAGAGACCCAGTACTTC. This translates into CASSPGKLETQYF.

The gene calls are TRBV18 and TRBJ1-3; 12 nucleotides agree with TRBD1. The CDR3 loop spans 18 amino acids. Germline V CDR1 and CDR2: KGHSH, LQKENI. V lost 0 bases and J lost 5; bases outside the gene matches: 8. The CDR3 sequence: CASSPPNRDRGRRNTIYF. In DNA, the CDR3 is TGTGCCAGCTCACCACCGAACCGGGACAGGGGGCGAAGAAACACCATATATTTT.